These T cell receptor beta chains were read from a single sample in a study of shared clonotypes between healthy human individuals. Data came from immunoSEQ multiplex PCR; TCRdb stores just in-frame clones and leaves some out. The sample gives approximately 2,200,000 clones, just over 90% of which show up once; around 1.7% is in the top ten. Sequencing was carried out using naive CD8+ T cells from PBMCs. These receptors all come from a man between 18 and 35 years old in good health. Some clones in this sample may be carry-over from other donors' samples. CDR3s include the opening cysteine and the closing phenylalanine or tryptophan. The order of the fields is J gene, V gene, D gene, clone size, CDR3 protein, CDR3 DNA. D genes are given only for firm matches. Size is omitted from some rows. Given values are once, few, many or a class for expanded clones.

j_gene: TRBJ2-5; v_gene: TRBV28; d_gene: -; abundance: -; CDR3aa: CASSGSGETQYF; CDR3nt: TGTGCCAGCTCAGGGTCGGGGGAGACCCAGTACTTC
j_gene: TRBJ1-1; v_gene: TRBV6-6; d_gene: -; abundance: -; CDR3aa: CASSTYGGLGTEAFF; CDR3nt: TGTGCCAGCAGTACCTACGGGGGCTTGGGCACTGAAGCTTTCTTT
j_gene: TRBJ2-7; v_gene: TRBV7-8; d_gene: TRBD1; abundance: -; CDR3aa: CASSLDRGQAYEQYF; CDR3nt: TGTGCCAGCAGCTTGGACAGGGGTCAGGCGTACGAGCAGTACTTC
j_gene: TRBJ2-7; v_gene: TRBV27; d_gene: TRBD2; abundance: -; CDR3aa: CASSFTAGATYEQYF; CDR3nt: TGTGCCAGCAGTTTCACAGCGGGGGCCACCTACGAGCAGTACTTC
j_gene: TRBJ2-7; v_gene: TRBV15; d_gene: -; abundance: -; CDR3aa: CATSRERTTQYEQYF; CDR3nt: TGTGCCACCAGCAGAGAGAGGACCACTCAATACGAGCAGTACTTC
j_gene: TRBJ2-3; v_gene: TRBV30; d_gene: -; abundance: -; CDR3aa: CAWSVGSENTQYF; CDR3nt: TGTGCCTGGAGTGTAGGGTCAGAGAATACGCAGTATTTT
j_gene: TRBJ2-1; v_gene: TRBV15; d_gene: TRBD2; abundance: -; CDR3aa: CATSRAGTSNNEQFF; CDR3nt: TGTGCCACCAGCAGAGCTGGGACTAGCAACAATGAGCAGTTCTTC
j_gene: TRBJ2-7; v_gene: TRBV5-1; d_gene: TRBD2; abundance: once; CDR3aa: CASASYGGVVYEQYF; CDR3nt: TGCGCCAGCGCGAGTTACGGGGGGGTAGTCTACGAGCAGTACTTC
j_gene: TRBJ1-4; v_gene: TRBV6-1; d_gene: -; abundance: -; CDR3aa: CASSERGLGLYNEKLFF; CDR3nt: TGTGCCAGCAGTGAACGGGGGCTCGGACTCTATAATGAAAAACTGTTTTTT
j_gene: TRBJ2-1; v_gene: TRBV19; d_gene: TRBD2; abundance: -; CDR3aa: CASSIGREPHYNEQFF; CDR3nt: TGTGCCAGTAGTATCGGGCGGGAGCCCCACTACAATGAGCAGTTCTTC
j_gene: TRBJ2-1; v_gene: TRBV28; d_gene: -; abundance: -; CDR3aa: CASRPDRINEQFF; CDR3nt: TGTGCCAGCAGGCCCGATAGGATCAATGAGCAGTTCTTC
j_gene: TRBJ2-2; v_gene: TRBV7-2; d_gene: TRBD1; abundance: -; CDR3aa: CASSFDPGQGINGELFF; CDR3nt: TGTGCCAGCAGCTTTGACCCGGGACAGGGGATTAACGGGGAGCTGTTTTTT
j_gene: TRBJ2-1; v_gene: TRBV10-3; d_gene: TRBD2; abundance: -; CDR3aa: CAISEPMGGGNNEQFF; CDR3nt: TGTGCCATCAGCGAACCCATGGGCGGGGGTAACAATGAGCAGTTCTTC
j_gene: TRBJ2-7; v_gene: TRBV27; d_gene: TRBD2; abundance: -; CDR3aa: CASSLGLASYEQYF; CDR3nt: TGTGCCAGCTCCCTGGGACTAGCTTCCTACGAGCAGTACTTC
j_gene: TRBJ2-1; v_gene: TRBV28; d_gene: -; abundance: -; CDR3aa: CASAVQGHNEQFF; CDR3nt: TGTGCCAGTGCGGTCCAAGGACACAATGAGCAGTTCTTC
j_gene: TRBJ2-1; v_gene: TRBV10-1; d_gene: TRBD2; abundance: -; CDR3aa: CASSESYSGRDNEQFF; CDR3nt: TGCGCCAGCAGTGAGTCGTATAGCGGGAGGGACAATGAGCAGTTCTTC
j_gene: TRBJ1-5; v_gene: TRBV28; d_gene: -; abundance: -; CDR3aa: CASSLGRGDQPQHF; CDR3nt: TGTGCCAGCAGTTTGGGCAGGGGAGATCAGCCCCAGCATTTT